These T cell receptor beta chains were read from a single sample in a study of blood T cell repertoires in COVID-19. Only in-frame clones appear in the TCRdb table, and some are missing; sequencing was by immunoSEQ multiplex PCR. The sample consists of about 400,000 clones, roughly 86% of them appearing once. Sequencing was carried out using PBMCs or T cells enriched from blood (not recorded which). The receptors here all came from a woman aged 40 to 50 with acute COVID-19. The CDR3 runs from the conserved cysteine through the conserved F or W. Each record gives: J gene, D gene, V gene, clone size, CDR3 DNA, CDR3 protein. The D gene is left open where the match is weak. Only part of the rows carry a size: once, few, many, or a class if the clone is expanded.

TRBJ2-3 TRBD2 TRBV14 NA TGTGCCAGCAGCCATGGACTAGCGGGGGCAGATACGCAGTATTTT CASSHGLAGADTQYF
TRBJ1-2 NA TRBV18 NA TGTGCCAGCTCACCCACGACAGATTATGGCTACACCTTC CASSPTTDYGYTF
TRBJ2-1 TRBD2 TRBV19 once TGTGCCAGTAGTCCTACAAGCGGGGCCAGCTCCTACAATGAGCAGTTCTTC CASSPTSGASSYNEQFF
TRBJ1-3 NA TRBV15 NA TGTGCCACCAGCGACATCTCTGGAAACACCATATATTTT CATSDISGNTIYF
TRBJ2-1 TRBD2 TRBV29-1 once TGCAGCGTTGAGGGACTAGCCATAAATGAGCAGTTCTTC CSVEGLAINEQFF
TRBJ1-5 NA TRBV18 NA TGTGCCAGCTCACCACCAGGAGATCAGCCCCAGCATTTT CASSPPGDQPQHF
TRBJ2-3 TRBD2 TRBV5-4 NA TGTGCCAGCAGCTTGGGGGTAGCGGGGGGCATAGATACGCAGTATTTT CASSLGVAGGIDTQYF
TRBJ1-4 NA TRBV7-9 NA TGTGCCAGCAGAGAGACAGAAAAAAATGAAAAACTGTTTTTT CASRETEKNEKLFF
TRBJ2-7 TRBD1 TRBV5-4 NA TGTGCCAGCAGCCTGGACAGGGGACACTACGAGCAGTACTTC CASSLDRGHYEQYF
TRBJ2-5 NA TRBV3-1/TRBV3-2 NA TGTGCCAGCAGCGTAGACGTGGTAGCAAACGGGGAACTCACGGAGACCCAGTACTTC CASSVDVVANGELTETQYF
TRBJ1-5 NA TRBV27 NA TGTGCCAGCAAAATCGACAGGTCCAATCAGCCCCAGCATTTT CASKIDRSNQPQHF
TRBJ1-3 NA TRBV11-2 NA TGTGCCAGCAGCTTGGGGGGGCCAGGAAACACCATATATTTT CASSLGGPGNTIYF
TRBJ1-4 TRBD1 TRBV28 NA TGTGCCAGCAGTACCCGGACAGGCACTAATGAAAAACTGTTTTTT CASSTRTGTNEKLFF
TRBJ2-3 TRBD2 TRBV7-2 NA TGTGCCAGCAGCTTAGTAGGGACTAGCGGGGGTTTGGATACGCAGTATTTT CASSLVGTSGGLDTQYF
TRBJ2-6 NA TRBV27 once TGTGCCAGCAGTTATCTTTTAGACTCTGGGGCCAACGTCCTGACTTTC CASSYLLDSGANVLTF
TRBJ1-5 NA TRBV3-1/TRBV3-2 NA TGTGCCAGCAGCGGAGACAGGACTCAGGGACAGCCCCAGCATTTT CASSGDRTQGQPQHF
TRBJ1-4 NA TRBV4-1 NA TGCGCCAGCAGCCAAGTTGCAGGAATGAATGAAAAACTGTTTTTT CASSQVAGMNEKLFF
TRBJ2-5 TRBD2 TRBV10-1 NA TGCGCCAGCAGTGAGTCGATAGCGGGGGGCCAAGAGACCCAGTACTTC CASSESIAGGQETQYF
TRBJ1-4 TRBD1 TRBV18 few TGTGCCAGCTCACTCCGACAGGGGCTTAATGAAAAACTGTTTTTT CASSLRQGLNEKLFF
TRBJ2-3 NA TRBV29-1 NA TGCAGCGTTGAAACAATCCAGGGAGGGCAGTATTTT CSVETIQGGQYF
TRBJ1-5 NA TRBV5-1 NA TGCGCCAGCAGCTTGCAGGGGCAGAGCAATCAGCCCCAGCATTTT CASSLQGQSNQPQHF
TRBJ2-5 NA TRBV30 NA TGTGCCTGGAAGGGGGAAGAGACCCAGTACTTC CAWKGEETQYF